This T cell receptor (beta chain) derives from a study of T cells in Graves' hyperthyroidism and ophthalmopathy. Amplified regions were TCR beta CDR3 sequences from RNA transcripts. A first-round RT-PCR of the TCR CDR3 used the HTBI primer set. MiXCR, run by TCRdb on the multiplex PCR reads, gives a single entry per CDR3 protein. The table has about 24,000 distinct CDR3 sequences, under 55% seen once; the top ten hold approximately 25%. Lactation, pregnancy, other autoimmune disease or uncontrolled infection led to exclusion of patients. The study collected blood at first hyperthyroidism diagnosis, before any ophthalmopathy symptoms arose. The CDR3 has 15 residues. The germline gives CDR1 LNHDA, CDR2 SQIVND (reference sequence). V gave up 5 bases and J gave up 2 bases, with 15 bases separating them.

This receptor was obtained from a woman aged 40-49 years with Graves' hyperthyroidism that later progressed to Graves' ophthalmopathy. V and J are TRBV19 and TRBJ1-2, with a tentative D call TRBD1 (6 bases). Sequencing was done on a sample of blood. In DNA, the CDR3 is TGTGCCAGTAGTTTCCGGACAGACACGAACTATGGCTACACCTTC. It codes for CASSFRTDTNYGYTF.